This paragraph covers one TCR beta chain sequence. Its matching antigen is unknown. Libraries of TCR beta came from quantitative 5'-RACE with molecular barcodes. TCRdb redid the calling of the 5' RACE reads with MiXCR, one entry per CDR3 protein. The sample yields under 850,000 distinct CDR3 sequences, around 17% seen once. The CDR3 runs to 12 residues. Per the germline V gene, CDR1 is SGHDT and CDR2 is YYEEEE. V was trimmed by 0 bases and J by 9 bases, leaving 10 bases between them. These data come from a study of CD8 T cells in ankylosing spondylitis. Study-level findings and limits: Some of the motif variants had earlier been found in reactive arthritis patients' fluid and blood. Within peripheral blood, clones linked to disease were CD8+ and relatively rare. What seemed typical of ankylosing spondylitis blood was a TCR beta motif built from 7 or 8 highly homologous variants.

This TCR was recovered from a male donor with ankylosing spondylitis. Sequenced sample: blood, either unsorted or a sorted T cell fraction (not recorded which). V gene TRBV5-6 combines with J gene TRBJ2-7; no definite D call. The CDR3 coding sequence is TGTGCCAGCAGCTTGGAGGGCCTTCTGCAGTACTTC. This translates into CASSLEGLLQYF.